The sequence of this TCR beta chain was determined in a study of blood T cell repertoires in COVID-19. On the study more broadly: There were acute and convalescent COVID-19 samples, and they came from the United States, Italy and Spain. PBMCs, B-cell-depleted T cells, or T cells were the source of the cDNA or gDNA that made up the material.

Original processing notes: Scientists estimated how many nucleated cells there were by amplifying reference gene primers. The protocol was immunoSEQ multiplex PCR, while the TCRdb copy is restricted to in-frame clones and leaves out a portion. V and J calls and clone size follow that table, whereas D and trimming were derived from the DNA. The profile shows some 250,000 clones, roughly 88% of them singletons. Between the trimmed V and J ends, which lost 6 bases and 9 bases, there was a span of 12 bases. Germline V gene sequence: CDR1 MNHEY, CDR2 SVGAGI. The CDR3 runs to 11 residues. Sequencing used peripheral blood. The sequence was collected from a man aged 35 to 55 with acute or convalescent COVID-19. The chain is built from TRBV6-5 and TRBJ2-7; the D gene is possibly TRBD2 (5 bases). CDR3 sequence (DNA): TGTGCCAGCAGCTCCGGGATGGGGCAGTACTTC. Amino acids: CASSSGMGQYF.